The following is a T cell receptor (beta chain) sequence with its context. This clone appeared a single time. No cognate antigen has been identified for it. Base-call qualities are not available, and no considerably larger clone is one nucleotide away. Genomic DNA was extracted, and the immunoSEQ Platform was used to amplify TCRbeta CDR3 regions from that DNA. Multiplex PCR, high-throughput sequencing and a vendor bioinformatics pipeline were brought together in the immunoSEQ assay. The original pipeline was this. Non-productive sequences and CDR3s shorter than 4 amino acids were excluded, and clonotype frequencies were recalculated for each sample. In immunoSEQ Analyzer 2.0, shared clonotypes were identified as identical CDR3 amino acid, V gene and J gene sequences. Repertoire overlap was normalized by dividing shared clonotype counts by the product of both clone-set sizes, with the result scaled by 1000 into arbitrary units. TCRdb took this table from immuneACCESS and kept in-frame rearrangements with V and J called. Such tables lack part of the clones; where checked against another copy, unresolved V genes explain under half of the gap, and the rest is unexplained. The DNA was the basis for D and trimming; V, J and clone size are from that table. This sample is represented by about 32,000 clones; 86% of them were singletons. Of the sample, 2.7% falls within the top ten clones.

Autoproliferating (CFSEdim) and non-proliferating (CFSEhi) T cell fractions were sequenced separately after stimulus-free culture of CFSE-labeled PBMCs. Altogether, 40 million to 65 million CFSE-labeled PBMCs were kept in culture for seven to eight days with no stimulus, after which the replicate wells were combined. Labeling of PBMCs used approximately 0.5 uM CFSE, and the cells were then grown in serum-free AIM-V medium with no exogenous stimuli added. PBMCs were obtained by Ficoll density gradient centrifugation and kept cryopreserved until use. Using a FACSAria III, live 7-AAD-negative cells were sorted, then washed with PBS and stored frozen at -80 degrees C as dry pellets. This sample is drawn from a study of memory B cells and T cells in multiple sclerosis listed by TCRdb under 2018. Context from the whole study: TCR beta repertoires of autoproliferating peripheral T cells were compared with the TCR beta repertoires of brain lesion-infiltrating T cells in multiple sclerosis patients. A couple of multiple sclerosis patients were included in the TCR sequencing because brain lesions obtained at autopsy or brain-infiltrating cells obtained from biopsy were available for them.

Findings and caveats that apply to the study as a whole: Because clone-set sizes varied across compartments, the counts of shared clonotypes were affected, making normalization necessary.

This clonotype was sampled from a human donor with multiple sclerosis. Material for sequencing was PBMCs from blood kept in culture.

CDR3 region: CASSQDRNDHYEQYF. In nucleotide form, the sequence is TGCGCCAGCAGTCAAGACAGAAACGATCATTACGAGCAGTACTTC. The sequence is built from TRBV23-1 and TRBJ2-7; the best D guess is TRBD1, with 5 bases matching. TRBV23-1 is annotated as an ORF whose role is uncertain. Inclusive of the bounding cysteine and phenylalanine, the CDR3 is 15 residues long. Left in the record is the CDR3 DNA by itself, 45 bases read in frame from the first base. The V end loses 2 bases and the J end loses 4 bases, and a stretch of 15 bases separates them.